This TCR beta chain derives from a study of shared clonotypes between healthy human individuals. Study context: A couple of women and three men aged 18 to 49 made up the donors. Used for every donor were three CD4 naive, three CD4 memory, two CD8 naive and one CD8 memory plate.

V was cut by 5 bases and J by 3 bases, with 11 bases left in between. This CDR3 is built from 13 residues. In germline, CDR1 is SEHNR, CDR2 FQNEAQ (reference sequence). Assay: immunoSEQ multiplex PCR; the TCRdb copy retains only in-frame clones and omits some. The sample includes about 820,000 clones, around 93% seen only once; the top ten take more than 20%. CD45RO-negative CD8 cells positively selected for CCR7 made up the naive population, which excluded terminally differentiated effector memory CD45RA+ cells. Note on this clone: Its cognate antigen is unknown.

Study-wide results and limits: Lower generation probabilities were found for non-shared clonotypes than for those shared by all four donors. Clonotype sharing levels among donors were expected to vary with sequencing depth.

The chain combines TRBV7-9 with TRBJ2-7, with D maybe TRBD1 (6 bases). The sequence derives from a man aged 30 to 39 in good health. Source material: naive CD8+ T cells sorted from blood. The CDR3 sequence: CASSPTGNYEQYF. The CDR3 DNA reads TGTGCCAGCAGCCCGACAGGAAACTACGAGCAGTACTTC. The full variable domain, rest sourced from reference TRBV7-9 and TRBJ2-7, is DTGVSQNPRHKITKRGQNVTFRCDPISEHNRLYWYRQTLGQGPEFLTYFQNEAQLEKSRLLSDRFSAERPKGSFSTLEIQRTEQGDSAMYLCASSPTGNYEQYFGPGTRLTVT.